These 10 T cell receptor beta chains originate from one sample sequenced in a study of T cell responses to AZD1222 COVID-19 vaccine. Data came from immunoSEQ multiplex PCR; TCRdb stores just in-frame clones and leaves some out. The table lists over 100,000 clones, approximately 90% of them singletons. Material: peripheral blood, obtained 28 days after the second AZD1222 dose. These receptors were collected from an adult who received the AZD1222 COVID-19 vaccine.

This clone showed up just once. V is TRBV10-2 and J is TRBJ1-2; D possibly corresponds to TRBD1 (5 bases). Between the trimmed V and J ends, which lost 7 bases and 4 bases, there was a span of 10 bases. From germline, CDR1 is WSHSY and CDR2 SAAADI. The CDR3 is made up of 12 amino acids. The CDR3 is CASTRDSYGYTF. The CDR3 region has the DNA TGCGCCAGCACGAGAGACAGCTATGGCTACACCTTC.

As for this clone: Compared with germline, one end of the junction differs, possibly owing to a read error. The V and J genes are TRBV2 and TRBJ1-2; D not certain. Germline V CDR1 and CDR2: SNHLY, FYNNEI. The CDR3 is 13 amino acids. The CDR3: CASREEVGYGYTF. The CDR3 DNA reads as TGTGCCAGCAGGGAAGAAGTAGGATATGGCTACACCTTC.

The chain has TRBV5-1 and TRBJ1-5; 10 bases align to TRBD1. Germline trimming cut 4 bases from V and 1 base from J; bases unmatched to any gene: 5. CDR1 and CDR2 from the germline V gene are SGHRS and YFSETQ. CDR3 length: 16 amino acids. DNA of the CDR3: TGCGCCAGCAGCCCGGGACAGGGGTTCAGCAATCAGCCCCAGCATTTT. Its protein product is CASSPGQGFSNQPQHF.

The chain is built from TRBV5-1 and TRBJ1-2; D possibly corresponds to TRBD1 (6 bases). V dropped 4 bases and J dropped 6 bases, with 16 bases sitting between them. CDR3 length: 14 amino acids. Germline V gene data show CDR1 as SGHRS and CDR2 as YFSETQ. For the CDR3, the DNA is TGCGCCAGCAGCCCGAACAGGGTAACTGATGGCTACACCTTC. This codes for CASSPNRVTDGYTF.

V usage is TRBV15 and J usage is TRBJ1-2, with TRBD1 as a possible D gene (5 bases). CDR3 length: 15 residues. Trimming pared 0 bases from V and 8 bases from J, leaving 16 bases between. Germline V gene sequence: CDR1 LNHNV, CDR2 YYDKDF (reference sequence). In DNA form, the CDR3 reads TGTGCCACCAGCAGAGATGGGCGCCAGGGTGAGGGCTACACCTTC. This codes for CATSRDGRQGEGYTF.

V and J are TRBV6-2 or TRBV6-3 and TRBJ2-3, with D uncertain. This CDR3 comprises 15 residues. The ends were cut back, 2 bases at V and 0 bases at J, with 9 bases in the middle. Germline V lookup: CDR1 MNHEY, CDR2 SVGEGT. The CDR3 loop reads CASSYESGSTDTQYF. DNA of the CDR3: TGTGCCAGCAGTTACGAGTCCGGGAGCACAGATACGCAGTATTTT.

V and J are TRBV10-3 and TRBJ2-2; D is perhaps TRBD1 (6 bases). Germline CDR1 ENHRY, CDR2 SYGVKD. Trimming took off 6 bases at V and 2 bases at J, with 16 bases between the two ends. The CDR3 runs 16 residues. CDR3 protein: CAIRSVRTANTGELFF. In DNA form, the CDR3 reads TGTGCCATCAGGTCCGTGAGGACAGCCAACACCGGGGAGCTGTTTTTT.

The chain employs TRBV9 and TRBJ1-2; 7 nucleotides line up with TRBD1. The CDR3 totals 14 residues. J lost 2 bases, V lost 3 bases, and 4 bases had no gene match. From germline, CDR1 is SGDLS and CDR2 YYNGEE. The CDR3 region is CASSAGQSNYGYTF. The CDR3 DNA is TGTGCCAGCAGCGCGGGACAGTCCAACTATGGCTACACCTTC. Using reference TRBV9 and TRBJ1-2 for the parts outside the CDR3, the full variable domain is DSGVTQTPKHLITATGQRVTLRCSPRSGDLSVYWYQQSLDQGLQFLIQYYNGEERAKGNILERFSAQQFPDLHSELNLSSLELGDSALYFCASSAGQSNYGYTFGSGTRLTVV.

In nucleotides, the CDR3 is TGTGCCGCAGAGCTCTCCTACGAGCAGTACTTC. It encodes CAAELSYEQYF. V and J are TRBV6-5 and TRBJ2-7, with unresolved D. V dropped 11 bases and J dropped 0 bases, with 8 bases sitting between them. The CDR3 runs 11 residues. Germline assignment: CDR1 MNHEY and CDR2 SVGAGI.

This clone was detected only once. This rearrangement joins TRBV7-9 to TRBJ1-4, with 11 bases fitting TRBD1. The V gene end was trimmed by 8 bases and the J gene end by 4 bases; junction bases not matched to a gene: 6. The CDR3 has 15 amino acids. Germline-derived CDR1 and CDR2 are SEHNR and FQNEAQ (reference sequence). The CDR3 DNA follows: TGTGCCAGCGAGCGGGGGACAGGGGGTAATGAAAAACTGTTTTTT. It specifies CASERGTGGNEKLFF.